What follows are 21 T cell receptor beta chains derived from one specimen sequenced in a study of TIL therapy for anti-PD-1-resistant metastatic lung cancer. Time point described: pre-treatment sample, taken before nivolumab and TIL therapy. Sequencing used immunoSEQ v3. Libraries were prepared by immunoSEQ multiplex PCR; TCRdb keeps only in-frame clonotypes and omits some of them. The table lists 50,000 to 65,000 clones, over 75% of them singletons. Here the sequenced sample was blood, taken at baseline. The source of these receptors is a person between 30 and 79 years old with non-small cell lung cancer.

This chain joins TRBV7-3 and TRBJ2-6; D remains unclear. This CDR3 contains 15 residues. Germline-derived CDR1 and CDR2 are SGHTA and FQGTGA. Trimming removed 2 bases from V and 2 bases from J, with 7 bases in between. In nucleotides, the CDR3 is TGTGCCAGCAGCTTAGCCCGGACTGGGGCCAACGTCCTGACTTTC. This translates into CASSLARTGANVLTF.

This clone came up once. This chain links TRBV7-2 with TRBJ1-1, with 9 bases fitting TRBD1. The trim removed 5 bases at V and 4 bases at J, leaving 8 bases unmatched. The CDR3 runs to 15 residues. CDR1 is SGHTA, CDR2 FQGNSA, per germline. This CDR3 reads CASSTQQGAGTEAFF. In DNA, the CDR3 is TGTGCCAGCAGCACCCAACAGGGGGCTGGCACTGAAGCTTTCTTT.

Only a few counts were recorded for this clone. This chain links TRBV19 with TRBJ2-5, with D hard to call. Germline V gene sequence: CDR1 LNHDA, CDR2 SQIVND (reference sequence). The CDR3 has 15 amino acids. V shed 6 bases and J shed 1 base, with 15 bases lying between them. The CDR3 sequence is CASSLGLVGQETQYF. In DNA, the CDR3 is TGTGCCAGTAGCCTCGGTCTAGTGGGCCAAGAGACCCAGTACTTC.

The rearrangement links TRBV27 to TRBJ2-5; 7 nucleotides match TRBD1. The CDR3 is 14 amino acids. Germline V gene data show CDR1 as MNHEY and CDR2 as SMNVEV (reference sequence). J was trimmed by 4 bases and V by 0 bases; bases with no gene match: 2. The CDR3 sequence: CASSLSRGPETQYF. The CDR3 coding sequence is TGTGCCAGCAGTTTATCTAGGGGGCCAGAGACCCAGTACTTC.

This chain uses TRBV2 with TRBJ1-2; weak D call: TRBD1 (5 bases). The germline V gene encodes CDR1 SNHLY and CDR2 FYNNEI. This CDR3 has 14 amino acids. V gave up 6 bases and J gave up 8 bases, with 19 bases separating them. The CDR3 sequence: CASSATVSNRGYTF. Here the CDR3 DNA reads TGTGCCAGCAGCGCGACCGTTAGTAACAGGGGCTACACCTTC.

The CDR3 here is CASSPNRGYSEQYF. The CDR3 nucleotides read TGTGCCAGCAGTCCAAACAGGGGGTATAGCGAGCAGTACTTC. The chain has TRBV2 and TRBJ2-7, with 8 bases identical to TRBD1. The J segment lost 6 bases and the V segment lost 5 bases, leaving 9 bases of the junction unmatched. Per the germline V gene, CDR1 is SNHLY and CDR2 is FYNNEI. This CDR3 spans 14 amino acids.

The chain has TRBV29-1 and TRBJ2-5, with 14 bases identical to TRBD2. Germline V gene lookup returns CDR1 SQVTM and CDR2 ANQGSEA. The J segment lost 5 bases and the V segment lost 4 bases, leaving 9 bases of the junction unmatched. The CDR3 is made up of 16 amino acids. The CDR3, as DNA: TGCAGCGTTGCCACACAAAGGACTAGCGGGGGGGAGACCCAGTACTTC. Residues: CSVATQRTSGGETQYF.

The chain employs TRBV5-1 and TRBJ2-7, with D unresolved. CDR1 is SGHRS and CDR2 is YFSETQ in the germline V gene. CDR3 length: 16 residues. Trimming stripped 2 bases from V and 4 bases from J, with 19 bases between. The CDR3: CASSFSSIGRTYEQYF. Written as DNA, the CDR3 is TGCGCCAGCAGCTTCTCATCGATCGGACGGACGTACGAGCAGTACTTC.

The chain has TRBV7-8 and TRBJ2-4; possibly TRBD2 for D (6 bases). Trimming cost V 7 bases and J 8 bases, with 24 bases left between them. In germline, CDR1 is SGHVS, CDR2 FQNEAQ. This CDR3 is 16 amino acids long. CDR3 bases: TGTGCCAGCACCCCCGTGCCCGGGAGTGGTCCAGACATTCAGTACTTC. The encoded protein is CASTPVPGSGPDIQYF.

The rearrangement joins TRBV6-2 or TRBV6-3 to TRBJ2-3, with D maybe TRBD2 (5 bases). This CDR3 is built from 15 residues. The V gene lost 2 bases and the J gene lost 3 bases, with 12 bases spanning the gap. CDR1 and CDR2 from the germline V gene are MNHEY and SVGEGT. The CDR3 coding sequence is TGTGCCAGCAGTTACGGCCCCCGCGGGACAGATACGCAGTATTTT. Residues: CASSYGPRGTDTQYF.

This chain joins TRBV28 and TRBJ1-5, with 7 nucleotides matching TRBD1. This CDR3 region has 14 residues. Germline assignment: CDR1 MDHEN and CDR2 SYDVKM. With V trimmed by 2 bases and J by 5 bases, 3 bases remained unmatched. CDR3 coding DNA: TGTGCCAGCAGTTTAAGACAGGGTCATCAGCCCCAGCATTTT. Protein product: CASSLRQGHQPQHF.

The chain has TRBV5-4 and TRBJ2-7; possibly TRBD1 or TRBD2 for D (5 bases each). The CDR3 covers 12 residues. V shed 2 bases and J shed 5 bases, with 8 bases lying between them. Germline CDR1 is SGHNT and CDR2 is YYREEE (reference sequence). The CDR3 sequence is CASSLGTNEQYF. CDR3 sequence (DNA): TGTGCCAGCAGCTTAGGGACCAACGAGCAGTACTTC.

The chain employs TRBV6-6 and TRBJ1-1; TRBD1 agrees at 7 bases. The ends lost 6 bases at V and 5 bases at J; junction bases unmatched: 6. Germline V gene lookup returns CDR1 MNHNY and CDR2 SVGAGI (reference sequence). The CDR3 consists of 13 residues. The CDR3 region has the DNA TGTGCCAGCAGCTACGAGACAGGGACTGAAGCTTTCTTT. Translated, it gives CASSYETGTEAFF.

J is TRBJ1-2 and V is TRBV10-2; D remains unclear. CDR3 size: 17 residues. Trimming removed 1 base at V and 3 bases at J, with 18 bases between. Germline CDR1 is WSHSY and CDR2 is SAAADI. The CDR3 protein is CASSEWVPGKEDYGYTF. In DNA form, the CDR3 reads TGCGCCAGCAGTGAGTGGGTACCGGGGAAGGAGGACTATGGCTACACCTTC.

In DNA, the CDR3 is TGTGCCAGCAGCAAGTCCGGGACAGGCTATAATTCACCCCTCCACTTT. It is translated as CASSKSGTGYNSPLHF. J is TRBJ1-6 and V is TRBV7-9, with 8 bases aligning to TRBD1. With V trimmed by 5 bases and J by 3 bases, 6 bases remained unmatched. The CDR3 has 16 residues. Germline-derived CDR1 and CDR2 are SEHNR and FQNEAQ (reference sequence).

This clone appeared once. The chain recombines TRBV6-5 with TRBJ2-3; the D gene is possibly TRBD2 (6 bases). V shed 5 bases and J shed 8 bases, with 17 bases lying between them. Germline CDR1 and CDR2: MNHEY and SVGAGI. This CDR3 is 14 amino acids long. The chain's CDR3 is CASSTDRGGFTQYF. The CDR3 DNA reads TGTGCCAGCAGTACAGACCGCGGAGGGTTTACGCAGTATTTT.

The chain recombines TRBV7-9 with TRBJ2-2; D remains unclear. V lost 5 bases, J lost 2 bases, and 9 bases lay in between. Germline assignment: CDR1 SEHNR and CDR2 FQNEAQ (reference sequence). The CDR3 length is 14 residues. The CDR3 coding sequence is TGTGCCAGCAGCGGCACCGTAAACACCGGGGAGCTGTTTTTT. Its protein is CASSGTVNTGELFF.

The chain employs TRBV7-2 and TRBJ1-5; the D is unclear. The length of the CDR3 is 14 residues. Trimming left V 1 base short and J 3 bases short, with 7 bases between. Germline-derived CDR1 and CDR2 are SGHTA and FQGNSA. CDR3 in amino acids: CASSLGRINQPQHF. DNA of the CDR3: TGTGCCAGCAGCTTAGGACGGATCAATCAGCCCCAGCATTTT. Full variable domain (outside the CDR3, taken from reference TRBV7-2 and TRBJ1-5): GAGVSQSPSNKVTEKGKDVELRCDPISGHTALYWYRQSLGQGLEFLIYFQGNSAPDKSGLPSDRFSAERTGGSVSTLTIQRTQQEDSAVYLCASSLGRINQPQHFGDGTRLSIL.

V gene TRBV5-1 combines with J gene TRBJ1-6, with D uncertain. The CDR3 has 15 residues. Germline CDR1 reads SGHRS; CDR2 reads YFSETQ. V gave up 0 bases and J gave up 9 bases, with 13 bases separating them. CDR3 region: CASSLDGPTGSPLHF. The DNA of the CDR3 is TGCGCCAGCAGCTTGGATGGCCCCACTGGTTCACCCCTCCACTTT.

Remarks on this clone: Different DNA sequences within this sample yield the same CDR3. The V call is TRBV27, the J call TRBJ1-1; D is unclear. The V and J ends lost 2 bases and 2 bases respectively, with 6 bases between them. The CDR3 contains 13 residues. The V gene's germline CDR1 is MNHEY and CDR2 SMNVEV (reference sequence). CDR3: CASSLGGNTEAFF. As DNA, the CDR3 is TGTGCCAGCAGTTTAGGCGGAAACACTGAAGCTTTCTTT.

This clone has a handful of counts. J is TRBJ1-2 and V is TRBV27, with D possibly TRBD1 on 5 matching bases. Trimming left V 2 bases short and J 5 bases short, with 9 bases between. Germline V gene lookup returns CDR1 MNHEY and CDR2 SMNVEV (reference sequence). The CDR3 sequence is 13 residues long. The CDR3 reads CASSLQGGYGYTF. The DNA for the CDR3 is TGTGCCAGCAGTTTACAGGGTGGATATGGCTACACCTTC.